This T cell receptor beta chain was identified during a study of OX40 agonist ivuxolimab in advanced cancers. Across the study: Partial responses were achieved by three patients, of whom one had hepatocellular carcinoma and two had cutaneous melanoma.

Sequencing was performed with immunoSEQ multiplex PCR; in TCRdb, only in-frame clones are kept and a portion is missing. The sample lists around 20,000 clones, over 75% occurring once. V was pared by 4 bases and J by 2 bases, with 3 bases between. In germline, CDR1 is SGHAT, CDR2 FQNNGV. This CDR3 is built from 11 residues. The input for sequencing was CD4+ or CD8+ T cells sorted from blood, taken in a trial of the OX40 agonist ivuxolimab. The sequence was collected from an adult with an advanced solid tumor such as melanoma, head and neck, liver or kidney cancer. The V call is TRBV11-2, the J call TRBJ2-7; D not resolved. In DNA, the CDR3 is TGTGCCAGCAGCTACGCCTACGAGCAGTACTTC. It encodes CASSYAYEQYF.